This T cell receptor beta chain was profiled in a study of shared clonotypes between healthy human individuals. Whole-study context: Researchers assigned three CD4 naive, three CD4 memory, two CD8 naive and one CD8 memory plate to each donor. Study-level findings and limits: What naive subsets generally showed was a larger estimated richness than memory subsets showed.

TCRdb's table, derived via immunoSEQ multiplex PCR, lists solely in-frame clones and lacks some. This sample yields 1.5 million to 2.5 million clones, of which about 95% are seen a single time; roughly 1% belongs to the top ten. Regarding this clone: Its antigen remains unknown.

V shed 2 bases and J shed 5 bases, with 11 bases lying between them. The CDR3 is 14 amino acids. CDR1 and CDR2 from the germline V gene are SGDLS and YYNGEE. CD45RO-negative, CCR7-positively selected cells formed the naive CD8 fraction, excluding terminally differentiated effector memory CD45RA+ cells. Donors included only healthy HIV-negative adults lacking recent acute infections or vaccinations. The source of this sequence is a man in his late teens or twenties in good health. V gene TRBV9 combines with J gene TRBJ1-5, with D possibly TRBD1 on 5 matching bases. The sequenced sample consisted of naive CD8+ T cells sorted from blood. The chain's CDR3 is CASSVGGGYQPQHF. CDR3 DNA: TGTGCCAGCAGCGTTGGTGGGGGGTATCAGCCCCAGCATTTT.